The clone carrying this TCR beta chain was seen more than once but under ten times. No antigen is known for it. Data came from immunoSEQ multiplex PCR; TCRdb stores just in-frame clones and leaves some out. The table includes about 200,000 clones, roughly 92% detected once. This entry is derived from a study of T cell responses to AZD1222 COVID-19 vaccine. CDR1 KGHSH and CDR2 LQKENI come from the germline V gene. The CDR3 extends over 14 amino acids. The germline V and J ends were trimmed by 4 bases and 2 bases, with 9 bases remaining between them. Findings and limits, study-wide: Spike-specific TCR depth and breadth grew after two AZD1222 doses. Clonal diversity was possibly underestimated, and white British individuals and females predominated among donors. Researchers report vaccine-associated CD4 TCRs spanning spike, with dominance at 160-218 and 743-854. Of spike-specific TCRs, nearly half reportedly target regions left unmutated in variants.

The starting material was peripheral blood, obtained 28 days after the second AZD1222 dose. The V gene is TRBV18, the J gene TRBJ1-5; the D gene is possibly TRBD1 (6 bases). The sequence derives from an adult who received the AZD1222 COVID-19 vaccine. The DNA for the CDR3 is TGTGCCAGCTCACTACGACAGGGCAATCAGCCCCAGCATTTT. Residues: CASSLRQGNQPQHF.